This T cell receptor beta chain came from a study of cytomegalovirus exposure and HLA in healthy donors. Regarding the study as a whole: Differences between HLA loci emerged in a later analysis of TCR association rates, with DRB1 most and HLA-C fewest.

In the PCR, 60 Vbeta and 13 Jbeta primers were used. The data were produced by immunoSEQ multiplex PCR, yet TCRdb's version contains in-frame clones alone and is incomplete. The repertoire holds under 200,000 clones, approximately 88% seen once, with around 2.5% in the top ten. Details on this clone: The antigen remains undetermined.

Germline V gene lookup returns CDR1 ENHRY and CDR2 SYGVKD. The J segment lost 0 bases and the V segment lost 5 bases, leaving 7 bases of the junction unmatched. There are 16 residues in the CDR3. Donors likely had unrecorded immune exposures despite being nominally healthy when sampled. The chain combines TRBV10-3 with TRBJ2-1; 7 bases agree with TRBD2. The clonotype was recovered from a woman aged 45-60 years in good health and CMV-seropositive. Sample: PBMCs. The CDR3: CAISWPGGSSYNEQFF. CDR3 nucleotides: TGTGCCATCAGTTGGCCCGGGGGGAGCTCCTACAATGAGCAGTTCTTC.